The 22 T cell receptor beta chains listed next were all sequenced from one sample in a study of control samples from healthy donors and cancer patients. Some clones are missing from TCRdb's copy, which holds only in-frame ones; the method was immunoSEQ multiplex PCR. The sample yields about 120,000 clones, approximately 88% seen once. Sequencing was done on a sample of blood. Source of these receptors: a middle-aged man in good health.

The genes are TRBV7-6 and TRBJ2-3; D may be TRBD2 (6 bases). The CDR3 totals 15 residues. Germline V gene lookup returns CDR1 SGHVS and CDR2 FNYEAQ. V was pared by 4 bases and J by 7 bases, with 18 bases between. The CDR3 coding sequence is TGTGCCAGCAGCTCTAGCAGGAGGGCCGTACATACGCAGTATTTT. Amino acids: CASSSSRRAVHTQYF.

This chain connects TRBV5-4 to TRBJ2-1; TRBD2 aligns across 8 bases. V gave up 4 bases and J gave up 8 bases; unmatched junction bases: 8. CDR3 length: 14 amino acids. The germline V gene encodes CDR1 SGHNT and CDR2 YYREEE (reference sequence). CDR3 in amino acids: CASSAGTRVDEQFF. The CDR3 nucleotides read TGTGCCAGCAGCGCAGGGACTAGAGTCGATGAGCAGTTCTTC.

The sample holds a few counts of this clone. V and J are TRBV9 and TRBJ1-1; weak D call: TRBD1 (5 bases). Per germline, CDR1 SGDLS and CDR2 YYNGEE. V lost 5 bases to trimming and J lost 4 bases, with 18 bases between them. This CDR3 has 15 residues. CDR3 loop: CASRPGLNSATEAFF. For the CDR3, the DNA is TGTGCCAGCAGGCCGGGACTCAACTCAGCCACTGAAGCTTTCTTT.

The V and J genes are TRBV19 and TRBJ1-6; maybe TRBD1 (5 bases). Trimming stripped 5 bases from V and 8 bases from J, with 16 bases between. The CDR3 is 15 amino acids. Germline assignment: CDR1 LNHDA and CDR2 SQIVND (reference sequence). The CDR3 DNA is TGTGCCAGTAGTGCGTACGACAGTAAATATTCACCCCTCCACTTT. Its protein is CASSAYDSKYSPLHF.

The V gene is TRBV2, the J gene TRBJ2-7; D gene uncertain. The germline gives CDR1 SNHLY, CDR2 FYNNEI. With 2 bases removed from V and 3 bases from J, the gap between germline ends came to 11 bases. The CDR3 length is 14 residues. The CDR3 nucleotides are TGTGCCAGCAGTGAAAGATTTTGGATCTACGAGCAGTACTTC. Amino acid sequence: CASSERFWIYEQYF.

The chain links TRBV18 to TRBJ2-2; D is ambiguous. Germline V gene data show CDR1 as KGHSH and CDR2 as LQKENI. This CDR3 has 15 residues. With 2 bases removed from V and 4 bases from J, the gap between germline ends came to 11 bases. The CDR3 here is CASSPMDAATGELFF. In DNA, the CDR3 is TGTGCCAGCTCACCAATGGACGCAGCCACCGGGGAGCTGTTTTTT.

This clone was counted once. This chain uses TRBV7-9 with TRBJ2-5; 15 bases align to TRBD2. CDR1 and CDR2 from the germline V gene are SEHNR and FQNEAQ (reference sequence). Trimming cost V 5 bases and J 7 bases; bases outside gene matches: 11. This CDR3 contains 17 residues. The CDR3 reads CASSDLGLAGGTGTQYF. In DNA, the CDR3 is TGTGCCAGCAGCGATCTCGGACTAGCGGGGGGGACGGGGACCCAGTACTTC.

The CDR3 spells CASSLGGSNQPQHF. The CDR3 DNA reads as TGCGCCAGCAGCTTGGGGGGTAGCAATCAGCCCCAGCATTTT. J is TRBJ1-5 and V is TRBV5-1; no firm D call. V lost 0 bases, J lost 0 bases, and 4 bases lay in between. Germline-derived CDR1 and CDR2 are SGHRS and YFSETQ. The CDR3 has 14 amino acids.

The rearrangement joins TRBV20-1 to TRBJ2-3; no clear D gene. With 2 bases removed from V and 5 bases from J, the gap between germline ends came to 5 bases. This CDR3 is built from 11 residues. Germline V lookup: CDR1 DFQATT, CDR2 SNEGSKA (reference sequence). The CDR3 region has the DNA TGCAGTGCTAGATTTGGAGATACGCAGTATTTT. Its translation is CSARFGDTQYF.

V gene TRBV6-5 combines with J gene TRBJ1-5, with D hard to call. The CDR3 sequence is 15 residues long. In germline, CDR1 is MNHEY, CDR2 SVGAGI. The V gene lost 0 bases and the J gene lost 0 bases, with 6 bases spanning the gap. This chain's CDR3 is CASSYSRDSNQPQHF. In nucleotides, the CDR3 is TGTGCCAGCAGTTACTCCCGTGATAGCAATCAGCCCCAGCATTTT.

The chain carries TRBV7-2 and TRBJ2-5, with D perhaps matching TRBD2 (6 bases). This CDR3 has 14 residues. The germline V gene has CDR1 SGHTA and CDR2 FQGNSA. V lost 5 bases and J 5 bases, leaving 15 bases between the germline ends. This CDR3 is CASSRMPGRETQYF. The CDR3 region has the DNA TGTGCCAGCAGCCGGATGCCAGGGAGGGAGACCCAGTACTTC. The entire variable domain, with the rest obtained from reference TRBV7-2 and TRBJ2-5, is as follows: GAGVSQSPSNKVTEKGKDVELRCDPISGHTALYWYRQSLGQGLEFLIYFQGNSAPDKSGLPSDRFSAERTGGSVSTLTIQRTQQEDSAVYLCASSRMPGRETQYFGPGTRLLVL.

The CDR3 sequence is CASLPWTGDRTEAFF. The CDR3 coding sequence is TGTGCCAGCCTACCTTGGACAGGGGATAGGACTGAAGCTTTCTTT. The rearrangement joins TRBV28 to TRBJ1-1, with 9 bases fitting TRBD1. The CDR3 totals 15 residues. The V gene end was trimmed by 8 bases and the J gene end by 5 bases; junction bases not matched to a gene: 12. CDR1 and CDR2 (germline): MDHEN, SYDVKM.

The chain uses TRBV6-5 and TRBJ2-3, with D unclear. This CDR3 has 14 amino acids. V was cut by 2 bases and J by 6 bases, with 12 bases left in between. The germline V gene encodes CDR1 MNHEY and CDR2 SVGAGI. The CDR3 DNA sequence: TGTGCCAGCAGTTACCCCGGGCACCAGGATACGCAGTATTTT. Translated, it gives CASSYPGHQDTQYF.

The V gene is TRBV2, the J gene TRBJ1-5; D is unclear. The V gene's germline CDR1 is SNHLY and CDR2 FYNNEI. This CDR3 spans 14 amino acids. V dropped 4 bases and J dropped 0 bases, with 7 bases sitting between them. In nucleotides, the CDR3 is TGTGCCAGCAGTGGTCGGTATAGCAATCAGCCCCAGCATTTT. Protein: CASSGRYSNQPQHF.

This clone has only one observation. V and J are TRBV6-4 and TRBJ2-3; perhaps TRBD1 as D (5 bases). CDR3 length: 15 amino acids. The V end lost 4 bases, the J end lost 2 bases, and 13 bases lay between the germline ends. CDR1 MRHNA and CDR2 SNTAGT come from the germline V gene. DNA of the CDR3: TGTGCCAGCAGTGCCCAGGGTGGGATCACAGATACGCAGTATTTT. It translates to CASSAQGGITDTQYF.

The chain uses TRBV4-1 and TRBJ1-5; D is ambiguous. Trimming removed 1 base at V and 5 bases at J, with 9 bases between. The CDR3 runs 14 residues. CDR1 MGHRA and CDR2 YSYEKL come from the germline V gene. The CDR3 region is CASSQVGKYQPQHF. CDR3 nucleotides: TGCGCCAGCAGCCAAGTTGGGAAATATCAGCCCCAGCATTTT.

The chain is built from TRBV15 and TRBJ2-1, with D possibly matching TRBD1 (6 bases). Germline V gene data show CDR1 as LNHNV and CDR2 as YYDKDF (reference sequence). The length of the CDR3 is 16 residues. Trimming left V 0 bases short and J 5 bases short, with 14 bases between. As DNA, the CDR3 is TGTGCCACCAGCAGAGATCTGGGACACAAAAACAATGAGCAGTTCTTC. It translates to CATSRDLGHKNNEQFF.

The V call is TRBV28, the J call TRBJ1-6; 8 bases align to TRBD1. Trimming took 5 bases from V and 7 from J; bases not matched to a gene: 7. The germline V gene encodes CDR1 MDHEN and CDR2 SYDVKM. This CDR3 is built from 15 residues. The CDR3 nucleotides read TGTGCCAGCAGTGACAGGGGTTTGGGGAATTCACCCCTCCACTTT. It translates to CASSDRGLGNSPLHF.

The chain combines TRBV10-3 with TRBJ1-1, with TRBD1 identical over 8 bases. Germline V gene sequence: CDR1 ENHRY, CDR2 SYGVKD. V lost 4 bases to trimming and J lost 3 bases; unmatched junction nucleotides: 1. The CDR3 is 13 amino acids. CDR3 sequence reads: CAISADRDTEAFF. DNA for the CDR3: TGTGCCATCAGTGCGGACAGGGACACTGAAGCTTTCTTT.

J is TRBJ1-6 and V is TRBV30, with D unclear. The CDR3 has 13 residues. Trimming stripped 1 base from V and 6 bases from J, with 7 bases between. Germline CDR1 reads GTSNPN; CDR2 reads SVGIG (reference sequence). Written as DNA, the CDR3 is TGTGCCTGGAGTGGGTATGGTAATTCACCCCTCCACTTT. Translation gives CAWSGYGNSPLHF.

The chain carries TRBV2 and TRBJ2-5; no firm D call. Trimming removed 1 base at V and 7 bases at J, with 10 bases between. Germline CDR1 is SNHLY and CDR2 is FYNNEI. This CDR3 comprises 13 residues. The CDR3 nucleotides are TGTGCCAGCAGTGAAGACTCCCCAGTGACCCAGTACTTC. It is translated as CASSEDSPVTQYF.

The V and J genes are TRBV20-1 and TRBJ1-2; 7 nucleotides agree with TRBD1. This CDR3 is built from 14 residues. Germline trimming cut 3 bases from V and 1 base from J; bases unmatched to any gene: 5. CDR1 is DFQATT and CDR2 is SNEGSKA in the germline V gene (reference sequence). This CDR3 reads CSASNPGGNYGYTF. CDR3 bases: TGCAGTGCTAGTAACCCAGGGGGTAACTATGGCTACACCTTC.